These 16 T cell receptor beta chains came from one sample sequenced in a study of blood T cell repertoires in COVID-19. Method: immunoSEQ multiplex PCR; TCRdb's copy keeps in-frame clones and lacks some. The sample has 450,000 to 500,000 clones; around 85% are singletons. Sequencing was performed on peripheral blood. The receptors derive from a human donor in a cohort sampled during active COVID-19.

The gene calls are TRBV19 and TRBJ2-3; 7 nucleotides agree with TRBD2. CDR1 is LNHDA and CDR2 is SQIVND in the germline V gene (reference sequence). The V gene end was trimmed by 5 bases and the J gene end by 6 bases; junction bases not matched to a gene: 11. This CDR3 spans 15 amino acids. Here the CDR3 DNA reads TGTGCCAGTAGTGGGCGGGAGAAGTTAGCCGATACGCAGTATTTT. This gives the protein CASSGREKLADTQYF. Together with reference TRBV19 and TRBJ2-3, the CDR3 gives the full variable domain: DGGITQSPKYLFRKEGQNVTLSCEQNLNHDAMYWYRQDPGQGLRLIYYSQIVNDFQKGDIAEGYSVSREKKESFPLTVTSAQKNPTAFYLCASSGREKLADTQYFGPGTRLTVL.

The chain joins TRBV11-1 to TRBJ2-5; TRBD2 matches at 10 bases. Germline CDR1 SGHAT, CDR2 FQDESV (reference sequence). This CDR3 spans 16 amino acids. The J segment lost 1 base and the V segment lost 4 bases, leaving 6 bases of the junction unmatched. Written as DNA, the CDR3 is TGTGCCAGCAGCTCGCCGGGACTAGCGTTCCAAGAGACCCAGTACTTC. Its protein is CASSSPGLAFQETQYF.

The chain recombines TRBV11-2 with TRBJ2-7, with 7 positions matching TRBD1. The J segment lost 0 bases and the V segment lost 5 bases, leaving 10 bases of the junction unmatched. Germline CDR1 reads SGHAT; CDR2 reads FQNNGV. The CDR3 extends over 16 amino acids. CDR3 amino acids: CASSPGGLRDSYEQYF. DNA of the CDR3: TGTGCCAGCAGCCCAGGGGGTCTCAGGGACTCCTACGAGCAGTACTTC.

CDR3 sequence: CASSIKPPGETQYF. DNA for the CDR3: TGTGCCAGTAGTATTAAGCCTCCGGGGGAGACCCAGTACTTC. The chain joins TRBV19 to TRBJ2-5; D is perhaps TRBD2 (5 bases). V gave up 3 bases and J gave up 5 bases, with 13 bases separating them. The germline V gene has CDR1 LNHDA and CDR2 SQIVND (reference sequence). The CDR3 covers 14 residues.

This sequence joins TRBV28 and TRBJ1-5; 8 nucleotides line up with TRBD1. CDR3 length: 15 amino acids. Germline assignment: CDR1 MDHEN and CDR2 SYDVKM. Trimming at V came to 5 bases and at J to 4 bases, leaving 7 bases not matched to a gene. Here the CDR3 DNA reads TGTGCCAGCAGTCCACTGGACAGGGAGAATCAGCCCCAGCATTTT. Amino acid sequence: CASSPLDRENQPQHF.

Comment on this clone: Other DNA sequences in the sample encode the same CDR3. V gene TRBV4-3 combines with J gene TRBJ1-2; D may be TRBD1 (6 bases). With 3 bases removed from V and 3 bases from J, the gap between germline ends came to 11 bases. Germline values: CDR1 LGHNA, CDR2 YSLEER. This CDR3 comprises 14 residues. CDR3 loop: CASSQETGDYGYTF. The CDR3, as DNA: TGCGCCAGCAGCCAGGAGACAGGCGACTATGGCTACACCTTC.

The sample holds one count of this clone. The gene calls are TRBV21-1 and TRBJ1-1. TRBV21-1 is an annotated pseudogene. The CDR3 runs 13 residues. CDR3 sequence: CASSKGGRTEAFF. CDR3 DNA sequence: TGTGCCAGCAGCAAAGGGGGGAGGACTGAAGCTTTCTTT.

This clone is a singleton in its sample. The chain couples TRBV27 to TRBJ2-1; weak D call: TRBD1 (6 bases). Trimming shortened V by 8 bases and J by 8 bases, and 31 bases separated the two germline ends. The germline V gene encodes CDR1 MNHEY and CDR2 SMNVEV (reference sequence). This CDR3 comprises 18 residues. CDR3 nucleotide sequence: TGTGCCAGCCATACGACTCTGGTTCCCGGACAGCCCGGGCATGAGCAGTTCTTC. Translation gives CASHTTLVPGQPGHEQFF.

V gene TRBV30 combines with J gene TRBJ1-1, with TRBD1 as a possible D gene (5 bases). Germline V gene data show CDR1 as GTSNPN and CDR2 as SVGIG (reference sequence). Trimming left V 5 bases short and J 6 bases short, with 10 bases between. This CDR3 spans 11 amino acids. The CDR3 region is CAWQGEAEAFF. In DNA form, the CDR3 reads TGTGCCTGGCAGGGTGAGGCTGAAGCTTTCTTT.

The CDR3 region is CASSQGDRGTQETQYF. CDR3 nucleotide sequence: TGCGCCAGCAGCCAGGGAGACAGGGGGACCCAAGAGACCCAGTACTTC. This rearrangement joins TRBV4-3 to TRBJ2-5; 9 nucleotides align to TRBD1. V shed 3 bases and J 1 base; nucleotides not matched to a gene: 6. Germline CDR1 is LGHNA and CDR2 is YSLEER. The CDR3 is 16 amino acids.

The rearrangement uses TRBV7-2 and TRBJ2-1; TRBD1 aligns across 10 bases. The J segment lost 7 bases and the V segment lost 5 bases, leaving 8 bases of the junction unmatched. This CDR3 is 15 amino acids long. Germline CDR1 reads SGHTA; CDR2 reads FQGNSA. This chain's CDR3 is CASSPDRGSWNEQFF. The CDR3 region has the DNA TGTGCCAGCAGCCCGGACAGGGGGAGTTGGAATGAGCAGTTCTTC.

This chain uses TRBV5-8 with TRBJ2-5; D unresolved. The V gene lost 0 bases and the J gene lost 1 base, with 13 bases spanning the gap. The CDR3 is 16 residues long. Germline CDR1 SGHTS, CDR2 YDEGEE. The CDR3 DNA reads TGTGCCAGCAGCTTGGGGGCAGGCGCTCGCCAAGAGACCCAGTACTTC. Its translation: CASSLGAGARQETQYF.

The chain couples TRBV5-1 to TRBJ2-7; TRBD2 aligns across 12 bases. J was trimmed by 4 bases and V by 0 bases; bases with no gene match: 2. CDR1 is SGHRS, CDR2 YFSETQ, per germline. The CDR3 sequence is 15 residues long. CDR3 amino acids: CASSLVTSGSYEQYF. The DNA of the CDR3 is TGCGCCAGCAGCTTGGTGACTAGCGGGAGTTACGAGCAGTACTTC.

The V and J genes are TRBV10-2 and TRBJ1-1; D may be TRBD1 (6 bases). The CDR3 runs 14 residues. V lost 3 bases and J 6 bases, leaving 14 bases between the germline ends. Germline V gives CDR1 WSHSY, CDR2 SAAADI. CDR3 protein: CASSDPQGIAEAFF. The DNA for the CDR3 is TGCGCCAGCAGTGATCCGCAGGGGATCGCTGAAGCTTTCTTT.

This rearrangement joins TRBV12-5 to TRBJ2-7; D is ambiguous. CDR1 and CDR2 (germline): LGHNT, FRNRAP. This CDR3 comprises 15 residues. V lost 1 base and J lost 2, with 12 bases in between. The CDR3 spells CASGLDMTAAYEQYF. The CDR3 DNA follows: TGTGCTAGTGGTTTGGACATGACTGCCGCCTACGAGCAGTACTTC.

The chain uses TRBV6-5 and TRBJ2-2; TRBD2 might be the D (5 bases). The CDR3 length is 12 residues. Per germline, CDR1 MNHEY and CDR2 SVGAGI. The ends were cut back, 6 bases at V and 3 bases at J, with 5 bases in the middle. The CDR3 nucleotides read TGTGCCAGCAGGAGGGACACCGGGGAGCTGTTTTTT. It specifies CASRRDTGELFF.